One sample yielded the 30 T cell receptor beta chains listed below, sequenced in a study of CD8 T cells in Susac syndrome. RNA totalling roughly 0.5 to 1 ug underwent reverse transcription with random hexamers. Using its own MiXCR run on the immunoSEQ multiplex PCR reads, TCRdb lists one record per CDR3 protein. The sample has approximately 210,000 distinct CDR3 sequences, about 96% seen once; the top ten hold 0.085% to 0.1%. Material for sequencing was CD4+ T cells from PBMCs. The receptors shown here come from a human donor with multiple sclerosis.

This chain uses TRBV7-2 with TRBJ2-6; a possible D gene is TRBD1 (6 bases). Trimming shortened V by 4 bases and J by 3 bases, and 10 bases separated the two germline ends. Germline V lookup: CDR1 SGHTA, CDR2 FQGNSA. The CDR3 has 15 amino acids. Here the CDR3 DNA reads TGTGCCAGCAGCTCCAGGGGCAGTGGGGCCAACGTCCTGACTTTC. It codes for CASSSRGSGANVLTF.

The chain has TRBV11-1 and TRBJ2-1, with D uncertain. The germline CDR1 and CDR2 sequences are SGHAT and FQDESV (reference sequence). Trimming shortened V by 2 bases and J by 4 bases, and 9 bases separated the two germline ends. CDR3 length: 14 residues. Here the CDR3 reads CASSLWRSYNEQFF. CDR3 coding DNA: TGTGCCAGCAGCTTATGGCGGTCATACAATGAGCAGTTCTTC.

The genes are TRBV3-1 and TRBJ1-2; D uncertain. Germline V gene sequence: CDR1 LGHDT, CDR2 YNNKEL (reference sequence). CDR3 size: 12 residues. The V gene lost 7 bases and the J gene lost 4 bases, with 10 bases spanning the gap. In DNA form, the CDR3 reads TGTGCCAGCACTGGAGGCCCCTATGGCTACACCTTC. Protein sequence: CASTGGPYGYTF.

This clonotype was detected once. V and J are TRBV30 and TRBJ2-1; no clear D gene. Trimming took 5 bases from V and 6 from J, leaving 11 bases between them. Germline CDR1 is GTSNPN and CDR2 is SVGIG (reference sequence). The CDR3 sequence is 12 residues long. CDR3 in amino acids: CAWVGVGNEQFF. CDR3 DNA: TGTGCCTGGGTTGGTGTCGGCAATGAGCAGTTCTTC.

The chain links TRBV25-1 to TRBJ2-7; a possible D gene is TRBD1 (5 bases). Germline V gives CDR1 MGHDK, CDR2 SYGVNS. Trimming removed 6 bases from V and 3 bases from J, with 18 bases in between. This CDR3 region has 15 residues. CDR3 sequence (DNA): TGTGCCAGCAGCCAATGGGGTAGGGGCAGCTACGAGCAGTACTTC. Translated: CASSQWGRGSYEQYF.

The chain links TRBV19 to TRBJ1-2, with 9 bases that match TRBD1. The germline V gene has CDR1 LNHDA and CDR2 SQIVND (reference sequence). Germline trimming cut 1 base from V and 5 bases from J; bases unmatched to any gene: 5. The CDR3 loop spans 15 amino acids. The CDR3 sequence is CASSIGGQGLYGYTF. The CDR3 DNA reads as TGTGCCAGTAGTATAGGCGGACAGGGGCTTTATGGCTACACCTTC.

This chain links TRBV7-2 with TRBJ2-3, with D possibly TRBD2 on 7 matching bases. V lost 4 bases to trimming and J lost 4 bases, with 15 bases between them. This CDR3 is 15 amino acids long. Germline-derived CDR1 and CDR2 are SGHTA and FQGNSA. CDR3: CASSSKGGASDTQYF. The CDR3 DNA reads as TGTGCCAGCAGCTCGAAGGGGGGGGCGTCAGATACGCAGTATTTT.

The chain joins TRBV9 to TRBJ2-3; D is ambiguous. The CDR3 totals 15 residues. The germline CDR1 and CDR2 sequences are SGDLS and YYNGEE. Trimming took 3 bases from V and 3 from J, leaving 14 bases between them. CDR3 sequence reads: CASSAVPSGTDTQYF. The CDR3 coding sequence is TGTGCCAGCAGCGCAGTCCCGTCTGGGACAGATACGCAGTATTTT.

The V call is TRBV30, the J call TRBJ2-3, with 8 bases that match TRBD2. Germline assignment: CDR1 GTSNPN and CDR2 SVGIG (reference sequence). The CDR3 is 12 residues long. Trimming cost V 5 bases and J 5 bases; bases outside gene matches: 3. CDR3 in amino acids: CAWVLAGDTQYF. The CDR3 DNA is TGTGCCTGGGTCCTAGCGGGAGATACGCAGTATTTT.

This chain links TRBV29-1 with TRBJ2-7; TRBD1 agrees at 8 bases. The germline CDR1 and CDR2 sequences are SQVTM and ANQGSEA. The V and J ends lost 3 bases and 4 bases, in that order; junction bases with no gene match: 5. The CDR3 totals 13 residues. In nucleotides, the CDR3 is TGCAGCGTTGATAGGGGGACAGGTTACGAGCAGTACTTC. This codes for CSVDRGTGYEQYF.

This clonotype was counted once. The chain combines TRBV23-1 with TRBJ1-2; D is unclear. TRBV23-1 is labeled an ORF, and its function is uncertain. This CDR3 has 14 residues. V lost 0 bases and J 1 base, leaving 6 bases between the germline ends. The CDR3 coding sequence is TGCGCCAGCAGTCAATCGGCCCATAACTATGGCTACACCTTC. This encodes CASSQSAHNYGYTF.

The chain is built from TRBV9 and TRBJ2-3, with unresolved D. The CDR3 runs 15 residues. Trimming shortened V by 3 bases and J by 0 bases, and 11 bases separated the two germline ends. The germline gives CDR1 SGDLS, CDR2 YYNGEE. CDR3 DNA: TGTGCCAGCAGCGCCCAATCCTTTAGCACAGATACGCAGTATTTT. Its translation: CASSAQSFSTDTQYF.

V usage is TRBV20-1 and J usage is TRBJ2-3; D is perhaps TRBD2 (6 bases). Trimming left V 3 bases short and J 0 bases short, with 13 bases between. This CDR3 is 15 amino acids long. CDR1 and CDR2 (germline): DFQATT, SNEGSKA (reference sequence). CDR3: CSASSLAVSTDTQYF. In DNA form, the CDR3 reads TGCAGTGCTAGCTCACTAGCAGTTAGCACAGATACGCAGTATTTT.

This chain links TRBV9 with TRBJ2-1; the D is unclear. V gave up 3 bases and J gave up 4 bases, with 14 bases separating them. CDR3 length: 15 amino acids. Germline loops: CDR1 SGDLS, CDR2 YYNGEE. The CDR3, as DNA: TGTGCCAGCAGCGGACTGGTAAGCGCGTACAATGAGCAGTTCTTC. It is translated as CASSGLVSAYNEQFF.

This chain links TRBV2 with TRBJ2-7; D may be TRBD1 or TRBD2 (6 bases each). Germline CDR1 is SNHLY and CDR2 is FYNNEI. Trimming left V 6 bases short and J 7 bases short, with 16 bases between. The CDR3 is 13 residues long. The CDR3 coding sequence is TGTGCCAGCAGGGGGACTGGGGGCCGAGAGCAGTACTTC. Amino acid sequence: CASRGTGGREQYF.

The chain has TRBV18 and TRBJ2-1, with 10 bases matching TRBD1. Germline-derived CDR1 and CDR2 are KGHSH and LQKENI. CDR3 length: 16 amino acids. V was pared by 5 bases and J by 4 bases, with 8 bases of the junction left unmatched. CDR3 sequence reads: CASSSRQGAFYNEQFF. The CDR3, as DNA: TGTGCCAGCTCATCCAGACAGGGGGCCTTTTACAATGAGCAGTTCTTC.

CDR3 nucleotide sequence: TGCAGCGTCATAGACGGCGTTAATAACTATGGCTACACCTTC. Translation gives CSVIDGVNNYGYTF. The V and J genes are TRBV29-1 and TRBJ1-2; D ambiguous. The CDR3 runs to 14 residues. Germline V CDR1 and CDR2: SQVTM, ANQGSEA. The V and J ends lost 6 bases and 1 base respectively, with 15 bases between them.

This chain joins TRBV28 and TRBJ1-2, with 7 bases aligning to TRBD1. The V and J ends lost 7 bases and 4 bases, in that order; junction bases with no gene match: 9. Germline V gene data show CDR1 as MDHEN and CDR2 as SYDVKM. The CDR3 loop spans 14 amino acids. For the CDR3, the DNA is TGTGCCAGCACCCGAGGGGGACAGCTCTATGGCTACACCTTC. Encoded protein: CASTRGGQLYGYTF.

The chain recombines TRBV30 with TRBJ2-1, with TRBD2 matching over 10 bases. Germline CDR1 reads GTSNPN; CDR2 reads SVGIG (reference sequence). This CDR3 has 14 residues. After removal of 2 bases from V and 6 bases from J, the junction contained 4 bases not matched to a gene. In nucleotides, the CDR3 is TGTGCCTGGAGTTCGGGACTAGCGTTCAATGAGCAGTTCTTC. Translation: CAWSSGLAFNEQFF.

The rearrangement uses TRBV29-1 and TRBJ2-5, with no clear D. The CDR3 length is 14 residues. From germline, CDR1 is SQVTM and CDR2 ANQGSEA. V lost 4 bases to trimming and J lost 5 bases, with 17 bases between them. CDR3 protein: CSVVEVIVAETQYF. CDR3 bases: TGCAGCGTTGTAGAGGTAATCGTTGCTGAGACCCAGTACTTC.

The chain carries TRBV29-1 and TRBJ1-2; the D gene is possibly TRBD1 (6 bases). Germline V lookup: CDR1 SQVTM, CDR2 ANQGSEA. The CDR3 has 14 residues. The V gene lost 7 bases and the J gene lost 3 bases, with 18 bases spanning the gap. Here the CDR3 reads CSAPIQGNHYGYTF. In DNA form, the CDR3 reads TGCAGCGCGCCAATACAGGGAAACCACTATGGCTACACCTTC.

The CDR3 here is CSVERGSSNYGYTF. CDR3 DNA: TGCAGCGTTGAAAGGGGCAGCTCTAACTATGGCTACACCTTC. The rearrangement uses TRBV29-1 and TRBJ1-2, with D possibly being TRBD1 (5 bases). The germline CDR1 and CDR2 sequences are SQVTM and ANQGSEA. V was cut by 2 bases and J by 0 bases, with 10 bases left in between. The CDR3 totals 14 residues.

The CDR3 here is CSASFRRGQGANEQYF. The CDR3 DNA is TGCAGTGCTAGTTTTAGGAGGGGACAGGGGGCTAACGAGCAGTACTTC. V usage is TRBV20-1 and J usage is TRBJ2-7, with 12 bases identical to TRBD1. The CDR3 runs 16 residues. Germline CDR1 and CDR2: DFQATT and SNEGSKA (reference sequence). V trimming: 3 bases; J trimming: 5 bases; junction bases outside the gene matches: 11.

This chain uses TRBV30 with TRBJ2-5; possible D gene TRBD2, 6 bases. Trimming pared 2 bases from V and 2 bases from J, leaving 12 bases between. Germline V gene data show CDR1 as GTSNPN and CDR2 as SVGIG (reference sequence). This CDR3 spans 14 amino acids. The CDR3 nucleotides are TGTGCCTGGAGTAGGGATAGCGGTCAAGAGACCCAGTACTTC. Translating gives CAWSRDSGQETQYF.

The chain combines TRBV7-9 with TRBJ2-1; no clear D gene. The V gene's germline CDR1 is SEHNR and CDR2 FQNEAQ (reference sequence). The CDR3 has 12 amino acids. Trimming shortened V by 0 bases and J by 9 bases, and 6 bases separated the two germline ends. The CDR3 coding sequence is TGTGCCAGCAGCTTAGCGGCGACTGAGCAGTTCTTC. Amino acid sequence: CASSLAATEQFF.

CDR3 nucleotide sequence: TGTGCCAGCAGCCGGGACAGGGGATTGTACAATGAGCAGTTCTTC. Translated: CASSRDRGLYNEQFF. This chain uses TRBV9 with TRBJ2-1, with 10 bases aligning to TRBD1. V was pared by 4 bases and J by 4 bases, with 5 bases of the junction left unmatched. This CDR3 has 15 residues. Germline V gene sequence: CDR1 SGDLS, CDR2 YYNGEE.

The chain is built from TRBV15 and TRBJ2-5; D possibly uses TRBD1 or TRBD2 (6 bases each). V lost 3 bases and J 5 bases, leaving 16 bases between the germline ends. CDR3 length equals 15 residues. CDR1 and CDR2 (germline): LNHNV, YYDKDF (reference sequence). In DNA form, the CDR3 reads TGTGCCACCAGCAGTCCCGACGGGGGCGGGGAGACCCAGTACTTC. Its protein product is CATSSPDGGGETQYF.

This rearrangement joins TRBV3-1 to TRBJ2-5; D remains ambiguous. Germline loops: CDR1 LGHDT, CDR2 YNNKEL (reference sequence). There are 13 residues in the CDR3. V was pared by 0 bases and J by 5 bases, with 7 bases between. CDR3 bases: TGTGCCAGCAGCCAAGAGGGGTTTGAGACCCAGTACTTC. It encodes CASSQEGFETQYF.

V gene TRBV5-1 combines with J gene TRBJ1-2; 7 bases are a match to TRBD1. Looked up from germline, CDR1 is SGHRS and CDR2 is YFSETQ. The trim removed 0 bases at V and 8 bases at J, leaving 4 bases unmatched. This CDR3 has 13 residues. The CDR3 DNA reads TGCGCCAGCAGCTTGGCCGACAGGGACGGCTACACCTTC. Translating it yields CASSLADRDGYTF.

This chain uses TRBV23-1 with TRBJ2-6; D assignment may be TRBD1 or TRBD2 (5 bases each). TRBV23-1 qualifies as an ORF whose function is uncertain. Between the trimmed V and J ends, which lost 0 bases and 0 bases, there was a span of 15 bases. The CDR3 covers 19 residues. In DNA, the CDR3 is TGCGCCAGCAGTCAATCGGGGGTGCGGGTTAGCTCTGGGGCCAACGTCCTGACTTTC. This translates into CASSQSGVRVSSGANVLTF.